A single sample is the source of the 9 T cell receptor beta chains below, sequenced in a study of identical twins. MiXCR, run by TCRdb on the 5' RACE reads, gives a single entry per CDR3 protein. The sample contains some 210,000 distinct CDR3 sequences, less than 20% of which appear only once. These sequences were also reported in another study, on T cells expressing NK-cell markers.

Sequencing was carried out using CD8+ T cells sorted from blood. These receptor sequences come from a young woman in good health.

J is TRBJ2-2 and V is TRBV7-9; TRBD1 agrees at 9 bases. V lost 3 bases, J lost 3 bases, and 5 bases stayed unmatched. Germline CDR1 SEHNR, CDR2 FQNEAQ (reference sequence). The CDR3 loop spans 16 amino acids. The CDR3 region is CASSFGYRGHTGELFF. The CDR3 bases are TGTGCCAGCAGCTTCGGGTACAGGGGGCACACCGGGGAGCTGTTTTTT.

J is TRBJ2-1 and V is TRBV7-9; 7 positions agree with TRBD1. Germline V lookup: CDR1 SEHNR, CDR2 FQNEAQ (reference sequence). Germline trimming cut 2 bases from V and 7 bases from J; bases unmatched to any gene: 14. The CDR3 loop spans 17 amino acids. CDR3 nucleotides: TGTGCCAGCAGCTTATATACCTACAGGGGTGGTTTGAATGAGCAGTTCTTC. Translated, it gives CASSLYTYRGGLNEQFF.

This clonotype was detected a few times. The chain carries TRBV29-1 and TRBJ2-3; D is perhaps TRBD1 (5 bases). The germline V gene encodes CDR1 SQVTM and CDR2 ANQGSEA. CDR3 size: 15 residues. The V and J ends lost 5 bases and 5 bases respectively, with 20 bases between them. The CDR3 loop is CSVTLGASSEDTQYF. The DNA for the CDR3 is TGCAGCGTTACTCTTGGGGCTTCGTCTGAAGATACGCAGTATTTT.

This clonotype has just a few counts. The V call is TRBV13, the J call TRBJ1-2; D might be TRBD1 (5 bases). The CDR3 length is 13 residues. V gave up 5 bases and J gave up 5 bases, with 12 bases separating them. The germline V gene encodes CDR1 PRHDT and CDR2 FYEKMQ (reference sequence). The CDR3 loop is CASSAGREYGYTF. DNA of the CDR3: TGTGCCAGCAGCGCGGGACGGGAATATGGCTACACCTTC.

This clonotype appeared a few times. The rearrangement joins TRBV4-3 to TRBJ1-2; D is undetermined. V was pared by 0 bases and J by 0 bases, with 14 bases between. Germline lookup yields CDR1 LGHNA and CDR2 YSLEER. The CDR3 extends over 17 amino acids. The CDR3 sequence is CASSQDHDVEANYGYTF. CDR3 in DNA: TGCGCCAGCAGCCAAGATCACGATGTAGAAGCTAACTATGGCTACACCTTC.

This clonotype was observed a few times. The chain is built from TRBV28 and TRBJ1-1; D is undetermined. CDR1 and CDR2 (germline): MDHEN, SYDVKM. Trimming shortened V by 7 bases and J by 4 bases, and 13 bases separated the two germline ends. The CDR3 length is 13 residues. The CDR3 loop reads CASIRGLGTEAFF. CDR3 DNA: TGTGCCAGCATTCGTGGTTTGGGCACTGAAGCTTTCTTT.

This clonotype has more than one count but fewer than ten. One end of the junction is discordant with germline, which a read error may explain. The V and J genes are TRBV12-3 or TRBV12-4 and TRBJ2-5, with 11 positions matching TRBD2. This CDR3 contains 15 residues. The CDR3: CASTLAGGPRETQYF. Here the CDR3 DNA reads TGTGCCAGCACTTTAGCGGGGGGGCCCCGGGAGACCCAGTACTTC.

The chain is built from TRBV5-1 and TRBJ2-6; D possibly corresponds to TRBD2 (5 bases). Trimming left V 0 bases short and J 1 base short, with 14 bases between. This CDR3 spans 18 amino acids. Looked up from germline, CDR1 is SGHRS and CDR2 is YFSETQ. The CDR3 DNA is TGCGCCAGCAGCTTGGAAGGTTGGGGAGAGTCTGGGGCCAACGTCCTGACTTTC. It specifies CASSLEGWGESGANVLTF.

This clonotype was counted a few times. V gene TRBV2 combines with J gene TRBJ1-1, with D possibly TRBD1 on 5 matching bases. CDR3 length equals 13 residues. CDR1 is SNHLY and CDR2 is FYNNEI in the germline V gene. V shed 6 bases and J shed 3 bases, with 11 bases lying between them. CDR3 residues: CASRGLGDTEAFF. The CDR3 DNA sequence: TGTGCCAGCAGGGGGCTGGGGGACACTGAAGCTTTCTTT. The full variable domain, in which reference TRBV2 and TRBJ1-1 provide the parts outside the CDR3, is EPEVTQTPSHQVTQMGQEVILRCVPISNHLYFYWYRQILGQKVEFLVSFYNNEISEKSEIFDDQFSVERPDGSNFTLKIRSTKLEDSAMYFCASRGLGDTEAFFGQGTRLTVV.